The 7 T cell receptor beta chains below come from one sample, sequenced in a study of blood T cell repertoires in COVID-19. Using immunoSEQ multiplex PCR, the repertoire was profiled, and TCRdb retains in-frame clones only, with some absent. The sample carries more than 300,000 clones, about 88% recorded once. Sequencing was done on a sample of PBMCs or T cells enriched from blood (not recorded which). The source is a young woman who had recovered from COVID-19.

This sequence joins TRBV7-9 and TRBJ2-3; 8 bases are shared with TRBD2. Per the germline V gene, CDR1 is SEHNR and CDR2 is FQNEAQ (reference sequence). J lost 2 bases, V lost 5 bases, and 12 bases had no gene match. This CDR3 is built from 17 residues. CDR3 loop: CASSLGLGAGATDTQYF. The CDR3 DNA reads as TGTGCCAGCAGCCTGGGACTAGGAGCAGGGGCCACAGATACGCAGTATTTT.

This sequence joins TRBV28 and TRBJ1-2; D gene uncertain. This CDR3 comprises 13 residues. Between the trimmed V and J ends, which lost 8 bases and 5 bases, there was a span of 15 bases. Looked up from germline, CDR1 is MDHEN and CDR2 is SYDVKM. The DNA of the CDR3 is TGTGCCAGCCGAGCTACAGCGGGGTATGGCTACACCTTC. Translating it yields CASRATAGYGYTF.

The CDR3 region is CAWSLSSSYNEQFF. Here the CDR3 DNA reads TGTGCCTGGAGTCTATCAAGCTCCTACAATGAGCAGTTCTTC. This chain links TRBV30 with TRBJ2-1; D unclear. The V end was cut by 2 bases, the J end by 0 bases, with 8 bases between. This CDR3 has 14 amino acids. The germline CDR1 and CDR2 sequences are GTSNPN and SVGIG (reference sequence).

J is TRBJ2-2 and V is TRBV7-3; unclear D gene. CDR3 length equals 14 residues. The germline V gene has CDR1 SGHTA and CDR2 FQGTGA. V was clipped by 3 bases and J by 3 bases, with 8 bases between them. CDR3 sequence (DNA): TGTGCCAGCAGCTTCAGTCGGGACACCGGGGAGCTGTTTTTT. As protein: CASSFSRDTGELFF. The entire variable domain, with the rest obtained from reference TRBV7-3 and TRBJ2-2, is as follows: GAGVSQTPSNKVTEKGKYVELRCDPISGHTALYWYRQSLGQGPEFLIYFQGTGAADDSGLPNDRFFAVRPEGSVSTLKIQRTERGDSAVYLCASSFSRDTGELFFGEGSRLTVL.

The chain uses TRBV9 and TRBJ1-1; D is unclear. This CDR3 spans 13 amino acids. Trimming removed 3 bases from V and 7 bases from J, with 13 bases in between. CDR1 and CDR2 from the germline V gene are SGDLS and YYNGEE. The CDR3 DNA reads as TGTGCCAGCAGCGAGTCGAGCGAAGGTGAAGCTTTCTTT. Translating gives CASSESSEGEAFF. Together with reference TRBV9 and TRBJ1-1, the CDR3 gives the full variable domain: DSGVTQTPKHLITATGQRVTLRCSPRSGDLSVYWYQQSLDQGLQFLIQYYNGEERAKGNILERFSAQQFPDLHSELNLSSLELGDSALYFCASSESSEGEAFFGQGTRLTVV.

The gene calls are TRBV11-3 and TRBJ2-3; D gene unclear. The CDR3 totals 12 residues. The germline V and J ends were trimmed by 5 bases and 3 bases, with 6 bases remaining between them. Germline-derived CDR1 and CDR2 are SGHNT and YENEEA. CDR3 sequence reads: CASSPNTDTQYF. CDR3 bases: TGTGCCAGCAGCCCAAATACAGATACGCAGTATTTT.

The chain links TRBV5-1 to TRBJ1-1; TRBD1 agrees at 9 bases. Per the germline V gene, CDR1 is SGHRS and CDR2 is YFSETQ. The CDR3 runs to 15 residues. The trim removed 4 bases at V and 4 bases at J, leaving 8 bases unmatched. The CDR3 sequence is CASSSPDRGVTEAFF. CDR3 in DNA: TGCGCCAGCAGCAGCCCGGACAGGGGAGTCACTGAAGCTTTCTTT.